This is a list of T cell receptor beta chains from one sample in a study of T cell responses to AZD1222 COVID-19 vaccine. The repertoire was sequenced with immunoSEQ multiplex PCR; TCRdb's copy has only in-frame clones and lacks some. This sample has about 180,000 clones, with just over 85% found just once. Sequencing was performed on peripheral blood, taken on day 0 of AZD1222 vaccination. All receptors come from an adult in good health. Both conserved end residues are part of each CDR3. Fields, in order: V gene, D gene, J gene, clone size, CDR3 protein, CDR3 DNA. D genes are given only for firm matches. Rows may omit the clone size; those that give it use once, few, many or a size class.

v_call: TRBV9; d_call: .; j_call: TRBJ1-1; clone_size: .; cdr3_aa: CASSVMSGNTEAFF; cdr3_nt: TGTGCCAGCAGCGTAATGTCGGGGAACACTGAAGCTTTCTTT
v_call: TRBV28; d_call: TRBD1; j_call: TRBJ1-6; clone_size: few; cdr3_aa: CASSGQGGSSPLHF; cdr3_nt: TGTGCCAGCAGTGGACAGGGAGGTAGTTCACCCCTCCACTTT
v_call: TRBV5-5; d_call: .; j_call: TRBJ2-2; clone_size: .; cdr3_aa: CASSFPRGGELFF; cdr3_nt: TGTGCCAGCAGCTTTCCCAGGGGCGGGGAGCTGTTTTTT
v_call: TRBV6-4; d_call: TRBD1; j_call: TRBJ1-6; clone_size: .; cdr3_aa: CASSRDRNSPLHF; cdr3_nt: TGTGCCAGCAGCCGGGACAGGAATTCACCCCTCCACTTT
v_call: TRBV6-1; d_call: .; j_call: TRBJ1-2; clone_size: .; cdr3_aa: CASSEEGSYGYTF; cdr3_nt: TGTGCCAGCAGTGAAGAGGGGAGCTATGGCTACACCTTC
v_call: TRBV5-1; d_call: .; j_call: TRBJ1-1; clone_size: .; cdr3_aa: CASSEEVMNTEAFF; cdr3_nt: TGCGCCAGCAGCGAGGAAGTGATGAACACTGAAGCTTTCTTT
v_call: TRBV5-5; d_call: .; j_call: TRBJ2-1; clone_size: .; cdr3_aa: CASSLEIYNEQFF; cdr3_nt: TGTGCCAGCAGCTTGGAGATCTACAATGAGCAGTTCTTC
v_call: TRBV10-3; d_call: .; j_call: TRBJ1-1; clone_size: .; cdr3_aa: CAISNRVGTEAFF; cdr3_nt: TGTGCCATCAGTAACAGGGTGGGGACTGAAGCTTTCTTT
v_call: TRBV5-5; d_call: .; j_call: TRBJ2-7; clone_size: .; cdr3_aa: CASSLVRGYEQYF; cdr3_nt: TGTGCCAGCAGCTTGGTCAGGGGTTACGAGCAGTACTTC
v_call: TRBV4-1; d_call: .; j_call: TRBJ2-3; clone_size: .; cdr3_aa: CASSQEGRTDTQYF; cdr3_nt: TGCGCCAGCAGCCAAGAAGGAAGGACAGATACGCAGTATTTT
v_call: TRBV30; d_call: .; j_call: TRBJ1-2; clone_size: .; cdr3_aa: CAWSGNGLRYTF; cdr3_nt: TGTGCCTGGAGTGGTAATGGGTTACGCTACACCTTC
v_call: TRBV6-6; d_call: .; j_call: TRBJ1-5; clone_size: .; cdr3_aa: CASSYSGSSNQPQHF; cdr3_nt: TGTGCCAGCAGTTACTCGGGGTCCAGCAATCAGCCCCAGCATTTT
v_call: TRBV7-3; d_call: .; j_call: TRBJ1-4; clone_size: .; cdr3_aa: CASGDGNEKLFF; cdr3_nt: TGTGCCAGCGGGGATGGGAATGAAAAACTGTTTTTT
v_call: TRBV27; d_call: TRBD1; j_call: TRBJ2-5; clone_size: .; cdr3_aa: CASSSPTLGQGETQYF; cdr3_nt: TGTGCCAGCAGTTCGCCGACCTTGGGACAGGGAGAGACCCAGTACTTC
v_call: TRBV28; d_call: .; j_call: TRBJ2-5; clone_size: .; cdr3_aa: CASSLAAREAQETQYF; cdr3_nt: TGTGCCAGCAGCCTTGCTGCGCGAGAGGCCCAAGAGACCCAGTACTTC
v_call: TRBV6-5; d_call: TRBD1; j_call: TRBJ1-5; clone_size: once; cdr3_aa: CASSYRGGGGNQPQHF; cdr3_nt: TGTGCCAGCAGCTACAGGGGAGGAGGTGGGAATCAGCCCCAGCATTTT
v_call: TRBV25-1; d_call: .; j_call: TRBJ1-5; clone_size: .; cdr3_aa: CASSRVVCQPQHF; cdr3_nt: TGTGCCAGCAGTAGGGTAGTTTGCCAGCCCCAGCATTTT
v_call: TRBV27; d_call: TRBD1; j_call: TRBJ2-4; clone_size: .; cdr3_aa: CASKGQGHIQYF; cdr3_nt: TGTGCCAGCAAGGGACAGGGGCACATTCAGTACTTC
v_call: TRBV4-3; d_call: TRBD1; j_call: TRBJ2-4; clone_size: .; cdr3_aa: CASSQAPAGTGEGNIQYF; cdr3_nt: TGCGCCAGCAGCCAGGCTCCCGCCGGGACAGGGGAAGGGAACATTCAGTACTTC
v_call: TRBV6-1; d_call: TRBD1; j_call: TRBJ1-6; clone_size: .; cdr3_aa: CASSVGGGQVISPLHF; cdr3_nt: TGTGCCAGCAGTGTTGGAGGGGGCCAAGTAATTTCACCCCTCCACTTT
v_call: TRBV30; d_call: TRBD2; j_call: TRBJ2-7; clone_size: .; cdr3_aa: CAWSTSDEQYF; cdr3_nt: TGTGCCTGGAGCACTAGCGACGAGCAGTACTTC
v_call: TRBV15; d_call: .; j_call: TRBJ2-7; clone_size: .; cdr3_aa: CATSRDQGGKQYF; cdr3_nt: TGTGCCACCAGCAGAGATCAGGGGGGAAAGCAGTACTTC
v_call: TRBV6-5; d_call: TRBD1; j_call: TRBJ2-7; clone_size: once; cdr3_aa: CASSTIQGSSYEQYF; cdr3_nt: TGTGCCAGCAGTACCATACAGGGGTCCTCCTACGAGCAGTACTTC
v_call: TRBV19; d_call: TRBD1; j_call: TRBJ1-2; clone_size: .; cdr3_aa: CASNAGGSYGYTF; cdr3_nt: TGTGCCAGTAACGCAGGGGGGTCCTATGGCTACACCTTC
v_call: TRBV10-1; d_call: .; j_call: TRBJ1-5; clone_size: .; cdr3_aa: CASRGAPQGLKPQHF; cdr3_nt: TGCGCCAGCAGGGGGGCCCCACAGGGTCTTAAGCCCCAGCATTTT
v_call: TRBV30; d_call: TRBD1; j_call: TRBJ1-3; clone_size: .; cdr3_aa: CAWSTGGGGNTIYF; cdr3_nt: TGTGCCTGGAGTACAGGGGGCGGTGGAAACACCATATATTTT
v_call: TRBV19; d_call: .; j_call: TRBJ2-7; clone_size: few; cdr3_aa: CASSSSYRVGEQYF; cdr3_nt: TGTGCCAGTAGTTCCTCGTACAGGGTTGGGGAGCAGTACTTC
v_call: TRBV7-2; d_call: TRBD1; j_call: TRBJ1-2; clone_size: .; cdr3_aa: CASSADRGYGYTF; cdr3_nt: TGTGCCAGCAGCGCAGACAGGGGGTATGGCTACACCTTC
v_call: TRBV6-5; d_call: TRBD1; j_call: TRBJ1-2; clone_size: .; cdr3_aa: CASRDPGTGGYGYTF; cdr3_nt: TGTGCCAGCAGGGACCCCGGGACAGGGGGCTATGGCTACACCTTC
v_call: TRBV5-1; d_call: .; j_call: TRBJ2-2; clone_size: .; cdr3_aa: CASSLFTSGTGELFF; cdr3_nt: TGCGCCAGCAGTCTTTTCACCTCAGGGACCGGGGAGCTGTTTTTT
v_call: TRBV10-2; d_call: .; j_call: TRBJ1-5; clone_size: .; cdr3_aa: CASSWDINQPQHF; cdr3_nt: TGCGCCAGCAGTTGGGACATCAATCAGCCCCAGCATTTT
v_call: TRBV3-1/TRBV3-2; d_call: .; j_call: TRBJ2-1; clone_size: .; cdr3_aa: CASSQERLADYNEQFF; cdr3_nt: TGTGCCAGCAGCCAAGAGCGTCTAGCAGATTACAATGAGCAGTTCTTC
v_call: TRBV14; d_call: .; j_call: TRBJ2-2; clone_size: .; cdr3_aa: CASSQDLGLGDTGELFF; cdr3_nt: TGTGCCAGCAGCCAAGATTTGGGACTGGGTGACACCGGGGAGCTGTTTTTT
v_call: TRBV3-1/TRBV3-2; d_call: TRBD1; j_call: TRBJ1-1; clone_size: .; cdr3_aa: CASRGQGMGEAFF; cdr3_nt: TGTGCCAGCAGAGGACAGGGGATGGGTGAAGCTTTCTTT
v_call: TRBV5-6; d_call: TRBD2; j_call: TRBJ2-1; clone_size: .; cdr3_aa: CASSVAGGLYNEQFF; cdr3_nt: TGTGCCAGCAGCGTAGCGGGGGGTTTATACAATGAGCAGTTCTTC
v_call: TRBV7-2; d_call: TRBD1; j_call: TRBJ2-7; clone_size: .; cdr3_aa: CASSSQTGAISYEQYF; cdr3_nt: TGTGCCAGCAGCTCACAAACAGGGGCCATTTCCTACGAGCAGTACTTC
v_call: TRBV9; d_call: .; j_call: TRBJ1-2; clone_size: .; cdr3_aa: CASSVQDSPNYGYTF; cdr3_nt: TGTGCCAGCAGCGTCCAGGATTCCCCGAACTATGGCTACACCTTC
v_call: TRBV6-5; d_call: TRBD1; j_call: TRBJ1-2; clone_size: once; cdr3_aa: CASIPQTGGYSGYTF; cdr3_nt: TGTGCCAGCATCCCCCAGACAGGGGGATATAGTGGCTACACCTTC
v_call: TRBV5-4; d_call: TRBD2; j_call: TRBJ2-1; clone_size: .; cdr3_aa: CASSGGVGRDEQFF; cdr3_nt: TGTGCCAGCAGCGGGGGGGTAGGTAGGGATGAGCAGTTCTTC
v_call: TRBV6-5; d_call: .; j_call: TRBJ1-1; clone_size: .; cdr3_aa: CASRYSGQHDTEAFF; cdr3_nt: TGTGCCAGCAGATACTCCGGACAGCACGACACTGAAGCTTTCTTT
v_call: TRBV25-1; d_call: .; j_call: TRBJ1-3; clone_size: .; cdr3_aa: CASSGLGVARGDTIYF; cdr3_nt: TGTGCCAGCAGTGGCCTCGGGGTGGCTCGGGGGGACACCATATATTTT
v_call: TRBV28; d_call: .; j_call: TRBJ2-7; clone_size: .; cdr3_aa: CASRSGAAPSYEQYF; cdr3_nt: TGTGCCAGCAGGTCAGGGGCCGCGCCTTCCTACGAGCAGTACTTC